The 27 T cell receptor beta chains given below trace back to one sample, sequenced in a study of tumor and adjacent non-tumor tissue in lung cancer. The library came from three nested PCR rounds adapted from ARM-PCR protocols. TCRdb reanalysed the multiplex PCR reads using MiXCR and keeps one entry per CDR3 protein. The table has 65,000 to 70,000 distinct CDR3 sequences, about 60% seen once; the top ten hold over 20%. The template was RNA from unsorted bulk tissue. Input material: lung tumor tissue. The receptors come from a man aged 45 to 65 with non-small cell lung cancer.

Concerning this clonotype itself: One junction end disagrees with the germline gene, perhaps due to a read error. This chain connects TRBV4-1 to TRBJ2-3; possibly TRBD2 for D (7 bases). CDR3 size: 16 residues. The germline V gene has CDR1 MGHRA and CDR2 YSYEKL. The CDR3 reads CASSQDPGRDIDTQYF. DNA for the CDR3: TGTGCCAGCAGCCAAGACCCAGGGAGGGACATAGATACGCAGTATTTT.

Concerning this clonotype: A junction boundary mismatches the germline segment, possibly from a read error. This chain joins TRBV6-1 and TRBJ2-7, with 8 bases that match TRBD1. Germline CDR1 and CDR2: MNHNS and SASEGT. The CDR3 loop spans 12 amino acids. CDR3 protein: CASDRGSYEQYF. CDR3 in DNA: TGTGCCAGTGACAGGGGCTCCTACGAACAGTACTTC.

This clonotype was seen only once. Since a much larger clone is just one base distant, this may be a read error. The genes are TRBV7-9 and TRBJ2-2, with 10 bases that match TRBD1. Germline assignment: CDR1 SEHNR and CDR2 FQNEAQ (reference sequence). CDR3 size: 15 residues. The CDR3 region has the DNA TGTGCCAGCACCCCCGGGACAGGGGCAACCGGGGACCTGTTTTTT. Its translation is CASTPGTGATGDLFF.

The rearrangement uses TRBV10-3 and TRBJ2-3, with D unclear. The J call may not be correct, given that the DNA end is closer to TRBJ1-5. Germline CDR1 and CDR2: ENHRY and SYGVKD. The CDR3 contains 14 residues. The CDR3 reads CAIATLAGADTQHF. The CDR3 DNA reads TGTGCCATCGCCACCCTAGCGGGAGCGGATACGCAGCATTTT.

Comment on this clonotype: It may be a read error: a sequence one base away is much more abundant. No conserved phenylalanine or tryptophan ends this CDR3, so it is likely a read error. The chain employs TRBV28 and TRBJ1-2; D is possibly TRBD1 (5 bases). There are 15 residues in the CDR3. The V gene lost 5 bases and the J gene lost 0 bases, with 13 bases spanning the gap. Germline V lookup: CDR1 MDHEN, CDR2 SYDVKM. CDR3 DNA sequence: TGTGCCAGCAGTCAACCGACAGATCCTAACTATGGCTACACCTCC. Its protein product is CASSQPTDPNYGYTS.

This clonotype was observed a single time. This CDR3 is missing its conserved last phenylalanine or tryptophan, likely due to a read error. The CDR3 reads CASTWGTVYDQYI. DNA of the CDR3: TGTGCCAGCACCTGGGGGACGGTGTACGATCAGTACATC. V usage is TRBV6-1 and J usage is TRBJ2-7; the D gene could be TRBD1 or TRBD2 (5 bases each). The germline gives CDR1 MNHNS, CDR2 SASEGT. The CDR3 is 13 amino acids.

This chain joins TRBV5-4 and TRBJ2-3; tentatively, D is TRBD1 (6 bases). Germline V lookup: CDR1 SGHNT, CDR2 YYREEE (reference sequence). Deletions cut 7 bases from V and 5 bases from J, with 20 bases between. The CDR3 has 15 amino acids. CDR3 coding DNA: TGTGCCAGCCTTCCAGGGGACGCCGGCATAGATACGCAGTATTTT. The encoded protein is CASLPGDAGIDTQYF. Full variable domain (missing parts from reference TRBV5-4 and TRBJ2-3): ETGVTQSPTHLIKTRGQQVTLRCSSQSGHNTVSWYQQALGQGPQFIFQYYREEENGRGNFPPRFSGLQFPNYSSELNVNALELDDSALYLCASLPGDAGIDTQYFGPGTRLTVL.

The J gene is TRBJ2-2, the V gene TRBV2; D not certain. The CDR3 consists of 15 residues. CDR1 is SNHLY, CDR2 FYNNEI, per germline. The germline V and J ends were trimmed by 7 bases and 6 bases, with 18 bases remaining between them. CDR3 nucleotide sequence: TGTGCCAGCACTAGTGGCGAGGTGGCGCCCGGGGAGCTGTTTTTT. Its translation: CASTSGEVAPGELFF.

About this clonotype: The junction departs from germline at one end; a sequencing error may be responsible. This chain links TRBV7-9 with TRBJ2-7, with D hard to call. CDR3 size: 11 residues. CDR1 is SEHNR, CDR2 FQNEAQ, per germline (reference sequence). CDR3 region: CSSSYNYEQYF. The DNA for the CDR3 is TGTTCCAGCAGCTATAACTACGAGCAGTACTTC.

Notes on this clonotype: A single base separates this from a much larger clone, so it may be a read error. This sequence joins TRBV10-3 and TRBJ2-7; 14 nucleotides agree with TRBD2. The CDR3 spans 15 residues. CDR1 is ENHRY and CDR2 is SYGVKD in the germline V gene. CDR3 in DNA: TGTGCCATCAGGCCGACTAGCGGGGGGGCTAACGAGCGGTACTTC. Its translation is CAIRPTSGGANERYF.

The chain links TRBV18 to TRBJ1-5; D is possibly TRBD1 (5 bases). Trimming stripped 5 bases from V and 1 base from J, with 6 bases between. CDR1 is KGHSH, CDR2 LQKENI, per germline. The CDR3 consists of 13 residues. The CDR3 coding sequence is TGTGCCAGCTCAAAGGGGAGCAATCAGCCCCAGCATTTT. Its protein is CASSKGSNQPQHF.

Regarding this clonotype: A read error may produce the germline difference seen at one junction end. The V and J genes are TRBV7-9 and TRBJ1-2; D remains ambiguous. CDR1 is SEHNR and CDR2 is FQNEAQ in the germline V gene (reference sequence). There are 14 residues in the CDR3. This chain's CDR3 is CASSYSVGSIGFTF. For the CDR3, the DNA is TGTGCCAGCAGCTATTCCGTGGGGTCTATAGGCTTCACCTTC.

A note on this clonotype: This may arise from a read error, as a much more abundant clone is one base away. The chain uses TRBV28 and TRBJ1-2, with a possible D match to TRBD1 (5 bases). CDR3 length: 12 residues. Germline CDR1 is MDHEN and CDR2 is SYDVKM. The CDR3 bases are TGTGTCAGCAGTTTCAGGAGGGGCGGCTACACCTTC. It codes for CVSSFRRGGYTF.

With regard to this clonotype: Its ends do not fully match the called genes, so a read error is possible. The chain joins TRBV6-2 or TRBV6-3 to TRBJ2-1; D gene uncertain. Looked up from germline, CDR1 is MNHEY and CDR2 is SVGEGT. This CDR3 has 12 residues. DNA for the CDR3: TGTGCCAGCTGCAGCTCCTACGATGAGCAATTCTTC. Amino acids: CASCSSYDEQFF.

As for this clonotype: One end of the junction fails to match germline, which may point to a read error. The V gene is TRBV28, the J gene TRBJ2-7, with TRBD2 matching over 7 bases. CDR3 size: 14 residues. The V gene's germline CDR1 is MDHEN and CDR2 SYDVKM. CDR3 DNA: TGTGTCAGCAGCCCCACTAGCGTCACCTACAAGCAGTACTTC. It yields the protein CVSSPTSVTYKQYF.

With respect to this clonotype: This may stem from a read error, because a much larger clone lies one nucleotide away. The chain links TRBV6-6 to TRBJ1-2; D is unresolved. The germline gives CDR1 MNHNY, CDR2 SVGAGI (reference sequence). The CDR3 is 16 amino acids. V was clipped by 6 bases and J by 4 bases, with 21 bases between them. CDR3 in amino acids: CASRADTNRFGYGYTF. The CDR3 DNA follows: TGTGCCAGCAGGGCCGACACGAACCGTTTCGGCTATGGCTACACCTTC.

Concerning this clonotype itself: A read error may explain this, as a much larger clone is one base away. V is TRBV6-5 and J is TRBJ2-2, with a tentative D call TRBD2 (7 bases). The CDR3 sequence is 14 residues long. The germline V gene encodes CDR1 MNHEY and CDR2 SVGAGI. CDR3 sequence (DNA): TGTGTCAGCAGTTACTCTGGCGGGGGCCCGGAGCTGTTTTTT. Residues: CVSSYSGGGPELFF.

Worth noting for this clonotype: A much larger clone differs from this one at a single base, so this may be a read error. J is TRBJ1-1 and V is TRBV5-6; D uncertain. Germline-derived CDR1 and CDR2 are SGHDT and YYEEEE. With 6 bases removed from V and 6 bases from J, the gap between germline ends came to 15 bases. The CDR3 consists of 13 residues. The CDR3 DNA sequence: TGTGCCAGCACCCAATACGGGCTCCCTGAAGCTTTCTTT. Amino acid sequence: CASTQYGLPEAFF.

In this sample, this clonotype turned up once. This chain links TRBV12-3 or TRBV12-4 with TRBJ1-1; D remains unclear. The CDR3 sequence is 15 residues long. Trimming shortened V by 4 bases and J by 14 bases, and 26 bases separated the two germline ends. The CDR3 DNA reads as TGTGCCAGCAGTTACCGACGGGAGATGAGCACTGAAACCTTCTTT. Translation gives CASSYRREMSTETFF.

In its sample, this clonotype was seen a few times. The V and J genes are TRBV14 and TRBJ2-2; possibly TRBD1 for D (6 bases). The CDR3 is 18 amino acids. In germline, CDR1 is SGHDN, CDR2 FVKESK. The V and J ends lost 6 bases and 0 bases respectively, with 20 bases between them. CDR3 residues: CASRGFAPGTTNTGELFF. CDR3 sequence (DNA): TGTGCCAGCAGGGGGTTTGCCCCCGGGACAACGAACACCGGGGAGCTGTTTTTT.

The chain uses TRBV30 and TRBJ1-2; D possibly corresponds to TRBD1 (6 bases). The length of the CDR3 is 12 residues. Germline V lookup: CDR1 GTSNPN, CDR2 SVGIG (reference sequence). The CDR3 region is CSWIHRVIGYTF. As DNA, the CDR3 is TGTTCTTGGATTCACAGGGTTATTGGCTACACCTTC. The full variable domain, its missing parts supplied by reference TRBV30 and TRBJ1-2, is SQTIHQWPATLVQPVGSPLSLECTVEGTSNPNLYWYRQAAGRGLQLLFYSVGIGQISSEVPQNLSASRPQDRQFILSSKKLLLSDSGFYLCSWIHRVIGYTFGSGTRLTVV.

Comments on this clonotype: A read error is possible here, since a much larger clone lies one base away. The V gene is TRBV6-1, the J gene TRBJ2-7; no reliable D call. The CDR3 is made up of 14 amino acids. The V and J ends lost 2 bases and 10 bases respectively, with 18 bases between them. Germline CDR1 is MNHNS and CDR2 is SASEGT. In DNA form, the CDR3 reads TGTGCCAGCAGTGAATTTGTATCGGAGAGGAATCAGTACTTC. Amino acids: CASSEFVSERNQYF.

This clonotype was seen repeatedly, ten times or more. CDR3 nucleotides: TGTGCCTGGAACCAAGCGGCCCCAGATACGCAGTATTTT. Its translation: CAWNQAAPDTQYF. The chain couples TRBV30 to TRBJ2-3; D possibly corresponds to TRBD2 (5 bases). The CDR3 covers 13 residues. V was clipped by 4 bases and J by 4 bases, with 12 bases between them. Germline CDR1 reads GTSNPN; CDR2 reads SVGIG (reference sequence).

J is TRBJ2-5 and V is TRBV12-3 or TRBV12-4; D is tentatively TRBD1 or TRBD2 (5 bases each). The CDR3 is 14 residues long. Trimming left V 6 bases short and J 1 base short, with 12 bases between. The CDR3 coding sequence is TGTGCCAGCAGGGGGACGGGATCCCAAGAGACCCAGTACTTC. This gives the protein CASRGTGSQETQYF.

A remark on this clonotype: Because it lacks the conserved phenylalanine or tryptophan at the end, this CDR3 is likely a read error. The chain couples TRBV7-8 to TRBJ2-4; D remains unclear. The CDR3 length is 13 residues. Per germline, CDR1 SGHVS and CDR2 FQNEAQ. The CDR3 region has the DNA TGTGCCAGCAGTTTAGCTGCCAAAAACATTCAGTACTTG. Protein sequence: CASSLAAKNIQYL.

The V gene is TRBV7-2, the J gene TRBJ2-2; a possible D gene is TRBD2 (6 bases). Germline-derived CDR1 and CDR2 are SGHTA and FQGNSA. The V and J ends lost 3 bases and 7 bases respectively, with 9 bases between them. The CDR3 consists of 13 residues. CDR3 sequence reads: CASSFSGIGELFF. The CDR3 region has the DNA TGTGCCAGCAGCTTTAGCGGAATCGGGGAGCTGTTTTTT.

Points on this clonotype: An end of the junction does not agree with germline; a read error may underlie this. The V call is TRBV20-1, the J call TRBJ2-1; 7 bases are shared with TRBD2. The length of the CDR3 is 15 residues. Germline V lookup: CDR1 DFQATT, CDR2 SNEGSKA (reference sequence). In DNA form, the CDR3 reads TGCAGTGCTAGGTCCGCAATGGCGGGAGTCAATGGGCAGTTCTTC. Translated: CSARSAMAGVNGQFF.